The 9 T cell receptor beta chains presented below share a single source sample, sequenced in a study of OX40 agonist ivuxolimab in advanced cancers. TCRdb's copy holds only in-frame clones and misses some; the assay was immunoSEQ multiplex PCR. Of 85,000 to 130,000 clones listed, over 75% were seen once; the top ten hold 0.45% to 0.5%. The specimen was CD4+ or CD8+ T cells sorted from blood, collected in a trial of the OX40 agonist ivuxolimab. These TCRs come from an adult with an advanced solid tumor such as melanoma, head and neck, liver or kidney cancer.

The chain uses TRBV5-4 and TRBJ2-1, with D maybe TRBD2 (5 bases). This CDR3 contains 16 residues. The V end lost 3 bases, the J end lost 2 bases, and 15 bases lay between the germline ends. Germline CDR1 is SGHNT and CDR2 is YYREEE (reference sequence). CDR3 coding DNA: TGTGCCAGCAGCTCTCTTCAGGTGAGGGCCTACAATGAGCAGTTCTTC. The encoded protein is CASSSLQVRAYNEQFF. The full variable domain, completed using reference TRBV5-4 and TRBJ2-1, is ETGVTQSPTHLIKTRGQQVTLRCSSQSGHNTVSWYQQALGQGPQFIFQYYREEENGRGNFPPRFSGLQFPNYSSELNVNALELDDSALYLCASSSLQVRAYNEQFFGPGTRLTVL.

This chain uses TRBV4-3 with TRBJ1-2; TRBD1 might be the D (6 bases). The CDR3 contains 16 residues. The germline V gene has CDR1 LGHNA and CDR2 YSLEER. V was trimmed by 0 bases and J by 4 bases, leaving 15 bases between them. The CDR3 protein is CASSQDGTQGGYGYTF. The CDR3 DNA is TGCGCCAGCAGCCAAGATGGGACCCAAGGGGGCTATGGCTACACCTTC.

In DNA, the CDR3 is TGCGCCAGCAGCTTCCGGCGGACAGATACGCAGTATTTT. Protein product: CASSFRRTDTQYF. The V call is TRBV5-1, the J call TRBJ2-3, with no clear D. The V end was cut by 2 bases, the J end by 3 bases, with 7 bases between. Germline V gene lookup returns CDR1 SGHRS and CDR2 YFSETQ. This CDR3 is built from 13 residues.

The DNA for the CDR3 is TGTGCCAGCAGCTTAACAAGGGGAGGCTACGAGCAGTACTTC. Amino acids: CASSLTRGGYEQYF. The genes are TRBV7-2 and TRBJ2-7; weak D call: TRBD2 (6 bases). The germline CDR1 and CDR2 sequences are SGHTA and FQGNSA. The CDR3 is 14 amino acids. With 2 bases removed from V and 3 bases from J, the gap between germline ends came to 11 bases.

The rearrangement joins TRBV11-2 to TRBJ1-1; D gene unclear. Germline-derived CDR1 and CDR2 are SGHAT and FQNNGV. Trimming shortened V by 8 bases and J by 0 bases, and 10 bases separated the two germline ends. CDR3 length: 13 amino acids. The CDR3 here is CASAQGLNTEAFF. The CDR3 nucleotides are TGTGCCAGCGCCCAAGGACTGAACACTGAAGCTTTCTTT.

The rearrangement links TRBV6-6 to TRBJ1-3, with unresolved D. CDR1 is MNHNY and CDR2 is SVGAGI in the germline V gene (reference sequence). Between the trimmed V and J ends, which lost 7 bases and 4 bases, there was a span of 20 bases. This CDR3 has 16 residues. The CDR3 sequence is CASTPREGRVGNTIYF. CDR3 nucleotide sequence: TGTGCCAGCACCCCAAGGGAGGGTAGGGTCGGAAACACCATATATTTT.

The V gene is TRBV29-1, the J gene TRBJ2-1; D possibly corresponds to TRBD2 (5 bases). Germline lookup yields CDR1 SQVTM and CDR2 ANQGSEA. The length of the CDR3 is 14 residues. V dropped 0 bases and J dropped 4 bases, with 10 bases sitting between them. This CDR3 is CSVEEGAKYNEQFF. In DNA, the CDR3 is TGCAGCGTTGAAGAGGGAGCGAAGTACAATGAGCAGTTCTTC.

CDR3 protein: CASSRDGGYEQYF. CDR3 DNA sequence: TGTGCCAGCAGTCGCGATGGGGGCTACGAGCAGTACTTC. The V gene is TRBV6-5, the J gene TRBJ2-7; D assignment may be TRBD1 or TRBD2 (5 bases each). V lost 5 bases, J lost 3 bases, and 11 bases lay in between. CDR3 size: 13 residues. Germline values: CDR1 MNHEY, CDR2 SVGAGI.

This clone has more than one count but fewer than ten. The chain is built from TRBV30 and TRBJ1-4; TRBD1 might be the D (5 bases). CDR1 is GTSNPN, CDR2 SVGIG, per germline (reference sequence). The germline V and J ends were trimmed by 2 bases and 7 bases, with 20 bases remaining between them. The CDR3 consists of 16 residues. CDR3 bases: TGTGCCTGGAGTCCCGCCCCAGGGACTTTGGGTGAAAAACTGTTTTTT. It codes for CAWSPAPGTLGEKLFF.